This T cell receptor beta chain was sequenced for a study of CD8 T cells in Susac syndrome. Study overall: There were Susac syndrome patients who were therapy-naive at blood draw, others on corticosteroids, and others on intravenous immunoglobulin alone.

cDNA came from around 0.5 to 1 ug RNA primed by random hexamers. MiXCR was run by TCRdb on the immunoSEQ multiplex PCR reads, yielding one entry per CDR3 protein. The sample has 170,000 or so distinct CDR3 sequences, about 96% seen once. From blood CD8+ and CD4+ T cells, the TCR beta chain was sequenced. The CDR3 consists of 13 residues. CDR1 and CDR2 from the germline V gene are DFQATT and SNEGSKA (reference sequence). Trimming removed 2 bases from V and 4 bases from J, with 8 bases in between. The genes are TRBV20-1 and TRBJ2-2; perhaps TRBD2 as D (6 bases). The receptor was isolated from a human donor with Susac syndrome. The sample consisted of CD4+ T cells from PBMCs. This chain's CDR3 is CSARSGVTGELFF. CDR3 in DNA: TGCAGTGCTAGATCGGGGGTCACCGGGGAGCTGTTTTTT.